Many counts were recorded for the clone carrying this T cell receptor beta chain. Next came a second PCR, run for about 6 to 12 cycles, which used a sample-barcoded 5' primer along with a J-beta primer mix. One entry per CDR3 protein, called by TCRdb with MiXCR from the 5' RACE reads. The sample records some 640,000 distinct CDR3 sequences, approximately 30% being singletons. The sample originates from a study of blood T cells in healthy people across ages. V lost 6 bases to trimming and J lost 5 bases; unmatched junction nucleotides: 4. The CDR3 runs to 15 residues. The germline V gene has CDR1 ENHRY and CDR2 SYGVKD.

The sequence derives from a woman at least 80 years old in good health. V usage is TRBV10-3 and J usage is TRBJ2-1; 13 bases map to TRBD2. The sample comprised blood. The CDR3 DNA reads TGTGCCATCAGACCGGGACTAGCGGGGAACAATGAGCAGTTCTTC. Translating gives CAIRPGLAGNNEQFF.